The present TCR beta chain was sequenced within a study of PD-L1 blockade in urothelial cancer. Across the study: Study patients had been treated with 0 to 3 previous chemotherapy regimens.

Libraries were prepared by immunoSEQ multiplex PCR; TCRdb keeps only in-frame clonotypes and omits some of them. The table has around 110,000 clones, around 90% seen once; the top ten hold 3% to 4.5%. Documented time point: peripheral blood 6 weeks after treatment start. Patients' cancers were locally advanced or metastatic urothelial carcinomas. Trimming removed 4 bases from V and 4 bases from J, with 11 bases in between. The germline V gene encodes CDR1 MGHRA and CDR2 YSYEKL. The CDR3 runs to 14 residues. The source was PBMCs, collected around atezolizumab (anti-PD-L1) treatment. The chain uses TRBV4-1 and TRBJ2-1; D is perhaps TRBD1 (6 bases). The sequence came from a man in his 60s with urothelial cancer. The chain's CDR3 is CASSPGQQYNEQFF. The CDR3 nucleotides are TGCGCCAGCAGCCCCGGACAGCAATACAATGAGCAGTTCTTC.